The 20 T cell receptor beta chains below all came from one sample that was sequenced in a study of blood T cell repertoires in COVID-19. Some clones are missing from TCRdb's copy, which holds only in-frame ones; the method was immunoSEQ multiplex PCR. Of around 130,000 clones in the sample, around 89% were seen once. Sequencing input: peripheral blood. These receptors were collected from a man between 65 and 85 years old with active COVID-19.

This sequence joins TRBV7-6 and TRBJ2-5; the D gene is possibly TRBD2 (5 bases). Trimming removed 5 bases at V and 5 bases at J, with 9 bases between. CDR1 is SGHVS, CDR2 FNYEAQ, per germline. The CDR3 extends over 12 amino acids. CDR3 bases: TGTGCCAGCAGCCTACAGCGGGAGACCCAGTACTTC. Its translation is CASSLQRETQYF.

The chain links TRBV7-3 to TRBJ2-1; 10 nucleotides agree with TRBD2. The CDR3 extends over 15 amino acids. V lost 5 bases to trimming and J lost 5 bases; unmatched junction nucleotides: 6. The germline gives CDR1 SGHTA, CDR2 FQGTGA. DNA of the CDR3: TGTGCCAGCAGCGCAAATAGCGGGAGGAACAATGAGCAGTTCTTC. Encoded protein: CASSANSGRNNEQFF.

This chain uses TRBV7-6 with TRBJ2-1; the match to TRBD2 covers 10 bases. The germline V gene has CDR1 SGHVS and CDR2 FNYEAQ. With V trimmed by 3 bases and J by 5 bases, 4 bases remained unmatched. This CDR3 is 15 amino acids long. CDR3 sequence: CASSLSTSGDNEQFF. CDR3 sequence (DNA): TGTGCCAGCAGCTTGAGCACTAGCGGGGACAATGAGCAGTTCTTC.

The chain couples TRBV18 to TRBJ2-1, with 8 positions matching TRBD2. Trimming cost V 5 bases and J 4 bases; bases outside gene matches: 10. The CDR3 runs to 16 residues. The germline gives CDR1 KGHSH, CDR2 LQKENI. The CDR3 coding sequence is TGTGCCAGCTCAATTGATATAGCGGGGACGTACAATGAGCAGTTCTTC. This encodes CASSIDIAGTYNEQFF. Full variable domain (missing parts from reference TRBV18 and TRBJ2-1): NAGVMQNPRHLVRRRGQEARLRCSPMKGHSHVYWYRQLPEEGLKFMVYLQKENIIDESGMPKERFSAEFPKEGPSILRIQQVVRGDSAAYFCASSIDIAGTYNEQFFGPGTRLTVL.

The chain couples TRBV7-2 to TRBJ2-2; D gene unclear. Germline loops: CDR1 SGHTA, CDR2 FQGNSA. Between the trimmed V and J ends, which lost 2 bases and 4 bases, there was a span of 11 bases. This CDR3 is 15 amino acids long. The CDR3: CASSLTDLTTGELFF. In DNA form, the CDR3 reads TGTGCCAGCAGCTTAACAGACCTAACCACCGGGGAGCTGTTTTTT. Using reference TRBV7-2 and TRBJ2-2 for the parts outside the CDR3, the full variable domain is GAGVSQSPSNKVTEKGKDVELRCDPISGHTALYWYRQSLGQGLEFLIYFQGNSAPDKSGLPSDRFSAERTGGSVSTLTIQRTQQEDSAVYLCASSLTDLTTGELFFGEGSRLTVL.

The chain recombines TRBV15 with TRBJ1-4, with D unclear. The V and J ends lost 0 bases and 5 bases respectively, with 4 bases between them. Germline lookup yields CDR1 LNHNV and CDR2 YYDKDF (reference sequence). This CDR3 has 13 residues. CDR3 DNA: TGTGCCACCAGCAGAGACCCAAATGAAAAACTGTTTTTT. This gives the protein CATSRDPNEKLFF.

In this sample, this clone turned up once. For the CDR3, the DNA is TGTGCCAGCAGCGCCCAGGGACAGATGAACACTGAAGCTTTCTTT. Protein product: CASSAQGQMNTEAFF. The chain recombines TRBV9 with TRBJ1-1, with 7 bases lining up with TRBD1. Germline V gene data show CDR1 as SGDLS and CDR2 as YYNGEE. The CDR3 has 15 residues. V was clipped by 3 bases and J by 0 bases; unmatched bases: 5.

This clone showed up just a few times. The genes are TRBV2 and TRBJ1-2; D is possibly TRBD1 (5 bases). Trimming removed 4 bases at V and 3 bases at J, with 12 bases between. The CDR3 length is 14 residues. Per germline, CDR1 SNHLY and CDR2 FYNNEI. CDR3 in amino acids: CASSGLRGDYGYTF. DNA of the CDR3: TGTGCCAGCAGTGGTCTGCGGGGGGACTATGGCTACACCTTC.

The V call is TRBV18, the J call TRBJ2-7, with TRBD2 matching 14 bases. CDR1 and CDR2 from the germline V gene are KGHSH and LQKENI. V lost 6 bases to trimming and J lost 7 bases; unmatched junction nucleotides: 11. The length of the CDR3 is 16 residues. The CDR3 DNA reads TGTGCCAGCTCCCTATTCGGGACTAGCGGGAGCGGGGAGCAGTACTTC. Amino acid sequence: CASSLFGTSGSGEQYF.

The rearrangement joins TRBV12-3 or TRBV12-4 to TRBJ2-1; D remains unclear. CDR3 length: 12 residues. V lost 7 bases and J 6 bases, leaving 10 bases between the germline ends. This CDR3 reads CASNFWSNEQFF. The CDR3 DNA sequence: TGTGCCAGCAATTTCTGGAGCAATGAGCAGTTCTTC.

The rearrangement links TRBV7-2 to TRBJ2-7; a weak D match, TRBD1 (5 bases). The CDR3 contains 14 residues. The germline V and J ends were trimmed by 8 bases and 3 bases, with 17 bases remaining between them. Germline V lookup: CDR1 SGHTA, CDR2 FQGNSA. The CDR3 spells CASALRRGSYEQYF. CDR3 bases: TGTGCCAGCGCCCTCCGTAGGGGCAGCTACGAGCAGTACTTC.

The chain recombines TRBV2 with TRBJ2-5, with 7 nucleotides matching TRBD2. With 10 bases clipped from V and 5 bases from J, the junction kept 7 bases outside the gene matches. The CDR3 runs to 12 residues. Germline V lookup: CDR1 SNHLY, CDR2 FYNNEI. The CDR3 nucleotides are TGTGCCACACTGGGGGGAGGGGAGACCCAGTACTTC. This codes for CATLGGGETQYF.

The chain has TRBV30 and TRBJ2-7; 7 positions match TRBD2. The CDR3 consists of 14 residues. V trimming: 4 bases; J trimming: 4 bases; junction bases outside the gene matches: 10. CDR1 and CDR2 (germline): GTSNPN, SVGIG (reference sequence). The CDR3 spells CAWNQAGARYEQYF. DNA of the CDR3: TGTGCCTGGAACCAGGCGGGAGCTAGGTACGAGCAGTACTTC.

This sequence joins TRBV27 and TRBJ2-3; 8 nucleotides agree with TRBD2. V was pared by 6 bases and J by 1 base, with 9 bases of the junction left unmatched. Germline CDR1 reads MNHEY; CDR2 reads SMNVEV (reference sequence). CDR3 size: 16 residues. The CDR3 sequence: CASSHRTSGGTDTQYF. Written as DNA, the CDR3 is TGTGCCAGCAGCCACAGAACTAGCGGAGGCACAGATACGCAGTATTTT.

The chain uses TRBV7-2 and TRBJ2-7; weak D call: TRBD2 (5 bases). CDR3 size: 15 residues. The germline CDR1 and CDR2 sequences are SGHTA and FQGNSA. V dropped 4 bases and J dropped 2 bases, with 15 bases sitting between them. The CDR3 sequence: CASSSGLALTYEQYF. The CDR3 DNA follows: TGTGCCAGCAGCTCCGGACTGGCCCTAACCTACGAGCAGTACTTC. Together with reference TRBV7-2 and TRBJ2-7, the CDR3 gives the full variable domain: GAGVSQSPSNKVTEKGKDVELRCDPISGHTALYWYRQSLGQGLEFLIYFQGNSAPDKSGLPSDRFSAERTGGSVSTLTIQRTQQEDSAVYLCASSSGLALTYEQYFGPGTRLTVT.

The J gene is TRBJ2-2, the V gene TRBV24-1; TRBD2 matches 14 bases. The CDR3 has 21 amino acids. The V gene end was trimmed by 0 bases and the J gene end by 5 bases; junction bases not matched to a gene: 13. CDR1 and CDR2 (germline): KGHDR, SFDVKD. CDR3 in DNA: TGTGCCACCAGTGATTTGCCGGCACCCGGGACTAGCGGGAGACGGACCGGGGAGCTGTTTTTT. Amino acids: CATSDLPAPGTSGRRTGELFF.

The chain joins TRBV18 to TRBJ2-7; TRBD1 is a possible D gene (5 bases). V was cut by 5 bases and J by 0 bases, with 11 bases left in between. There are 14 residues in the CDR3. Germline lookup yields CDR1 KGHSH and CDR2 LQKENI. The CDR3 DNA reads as TGTGCCAGCTCATTAGGGGATTTCTCCTACGAGCAGTACTTC. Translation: CASSLGDFSYEQYF.

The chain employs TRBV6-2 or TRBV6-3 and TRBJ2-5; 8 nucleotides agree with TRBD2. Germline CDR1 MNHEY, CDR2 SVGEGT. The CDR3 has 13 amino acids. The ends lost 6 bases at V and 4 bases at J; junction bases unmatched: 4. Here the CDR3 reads CASSLGLGETQYF. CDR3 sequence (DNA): TGTGCCAGCAGCTTGGGACTAGGAGAGACCCAGTACTTC.

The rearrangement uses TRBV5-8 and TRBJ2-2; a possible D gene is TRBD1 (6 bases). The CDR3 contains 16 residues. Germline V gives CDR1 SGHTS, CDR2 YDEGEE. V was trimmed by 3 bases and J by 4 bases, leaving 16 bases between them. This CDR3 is CASSSTGFLTTGELFF. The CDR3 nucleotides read TGTGCCAGCAGCTCTACAGGGTTCCTCACCACCGGGGAGCTGTTTTTT.

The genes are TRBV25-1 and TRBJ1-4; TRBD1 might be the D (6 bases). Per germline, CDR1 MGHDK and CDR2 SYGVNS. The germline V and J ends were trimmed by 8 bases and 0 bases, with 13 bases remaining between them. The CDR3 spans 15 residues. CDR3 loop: CASAQTGPTNEKLFF. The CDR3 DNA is TGTGCCAGCGCCCAAACAGGGCCAACTAATGAAAAACTGTTTTTT.